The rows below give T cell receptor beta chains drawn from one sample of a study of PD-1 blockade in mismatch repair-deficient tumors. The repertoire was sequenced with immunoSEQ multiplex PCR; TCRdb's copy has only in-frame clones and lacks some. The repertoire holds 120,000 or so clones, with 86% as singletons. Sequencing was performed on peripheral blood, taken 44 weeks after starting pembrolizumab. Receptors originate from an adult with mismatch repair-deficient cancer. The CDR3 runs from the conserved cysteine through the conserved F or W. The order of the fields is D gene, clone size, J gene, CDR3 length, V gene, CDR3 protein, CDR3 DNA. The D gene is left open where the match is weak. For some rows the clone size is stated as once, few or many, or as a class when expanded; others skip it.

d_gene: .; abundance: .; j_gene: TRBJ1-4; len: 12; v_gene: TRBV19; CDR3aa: CASSDEGGKTFF; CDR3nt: TGTGCCAGTAGCGATGAGGGGGGCAAAACGTTTTTT
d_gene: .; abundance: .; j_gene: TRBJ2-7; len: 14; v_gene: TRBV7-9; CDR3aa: CASVPGRAVEEQYF; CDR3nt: TGTGCCAGCGTGCCGGGTCGTGCGGTGGAGGAGCAGTACTTC
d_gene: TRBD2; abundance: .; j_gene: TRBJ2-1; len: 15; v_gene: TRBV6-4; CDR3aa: CASSVGLAGIDEQFF; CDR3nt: TGTGCCAGCAGTGTGGGACTAGCGGGAATCGATGAGCAGTTCTTC
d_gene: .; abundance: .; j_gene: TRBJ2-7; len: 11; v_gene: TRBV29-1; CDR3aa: CSVPWGNEQYF; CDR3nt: TGCAGCGTCCCCTGGGGTAACGAGCAGTACTTC
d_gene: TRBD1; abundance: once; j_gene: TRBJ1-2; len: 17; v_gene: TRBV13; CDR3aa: CASSPGYPRQGGNGYTF; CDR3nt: TGTGCCAGCAGCCCGGGCTACCCCAGACAGGGGGGCAATGGCTACACCTTC
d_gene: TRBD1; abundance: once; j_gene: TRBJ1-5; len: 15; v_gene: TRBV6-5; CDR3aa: CASGPTGASNQPQHF; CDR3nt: TGTGCCAGCGGACCGACAGGGGCGAGCAATCAGCCCCAGCATTTT
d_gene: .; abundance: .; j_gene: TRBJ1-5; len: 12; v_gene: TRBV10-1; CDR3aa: CASRGPVKPQHF; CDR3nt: TGCGCCAGCAGGGGCCCAGTGAAGCCCCAGCATTTT
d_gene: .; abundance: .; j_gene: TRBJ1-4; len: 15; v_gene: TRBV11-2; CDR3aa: CASTSDRATNEKLFF; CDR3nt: TGTGCCAGCACCTCCGACAGAGCAACTAATGAAAAACTGTTTTTT
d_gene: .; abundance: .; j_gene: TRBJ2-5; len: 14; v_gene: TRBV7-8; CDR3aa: CASLPAGQQKTQYF; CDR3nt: TGTGCCAGCCTACCGGCGGGACAGCAAAAGACCCAGTACTTC
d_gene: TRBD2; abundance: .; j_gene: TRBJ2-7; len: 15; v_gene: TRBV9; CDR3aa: CASSVGLAGGYEQYF; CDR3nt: TGTGCCAGCAGCGTAGGACTAGCGGGAGGCTACGAGCAGTACTTC
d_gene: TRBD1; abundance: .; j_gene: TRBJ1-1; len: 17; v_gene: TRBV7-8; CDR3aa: CASSPSRTGRKNTEAFF; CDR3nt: TGTGCCAGCAGCCCGTCAAGGACAGGGCGAAAAAACACTGAAGCTTTCTTT
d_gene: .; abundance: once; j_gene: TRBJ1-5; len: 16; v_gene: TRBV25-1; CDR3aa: CASSGSSGDSNQPQHF; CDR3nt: TGTGCCAGCAGTGGGTCAAGTGGGGACAGCAATCAGCCCCAGCATTTT
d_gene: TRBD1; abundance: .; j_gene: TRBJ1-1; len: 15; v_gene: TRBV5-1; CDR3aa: CASSVGQGRSTEAFF; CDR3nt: TGCGCCAGCAGCGTGGGACAGGGTCGCAGCACTGAAGCTTTCTTT
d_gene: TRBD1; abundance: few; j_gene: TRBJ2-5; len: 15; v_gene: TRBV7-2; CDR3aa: CASSLAGTGEETQYF; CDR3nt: TGTGCCAGCAGCTTAGCGGGGACAGGGGAAGAGACCCAGTACTTC
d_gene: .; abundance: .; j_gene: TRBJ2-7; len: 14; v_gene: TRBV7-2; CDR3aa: CASTPRIGAEEQYF; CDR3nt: TGTGCCAGCACCCCAAGAATAGGGGCGGAAGAGCAGTACTTC
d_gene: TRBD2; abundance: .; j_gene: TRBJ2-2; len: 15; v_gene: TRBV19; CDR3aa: CASSIVYGGAGELFF; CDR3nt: TGTGCCAGTAGTATAGTATACGGGGGGGCCGGGGAGCTGTTTTTT
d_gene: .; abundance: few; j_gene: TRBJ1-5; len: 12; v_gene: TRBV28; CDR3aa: CASSRPNQPQHF; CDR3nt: TGTGCCAGCAGCCGGCCCAATCAGCCCCAGCATTTT
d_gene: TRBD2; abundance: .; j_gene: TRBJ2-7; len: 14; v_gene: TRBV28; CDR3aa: CASSSRSGSYEQYF; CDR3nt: TGTGCCAGCAGTTCCCGAAGCGGGAGTTACGAGCAGTACTTC
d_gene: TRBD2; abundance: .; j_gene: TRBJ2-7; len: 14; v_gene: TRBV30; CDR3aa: CAWSRASGDYEQYF; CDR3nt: TGTGCCTGGAGTAGGGCTAGCGGGGACTACGAGCAGTACTTC
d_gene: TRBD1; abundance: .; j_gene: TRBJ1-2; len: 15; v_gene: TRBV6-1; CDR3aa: CASSDRDRIIYGYTF; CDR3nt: TGTGCCAGCAGTGACCGGGACAGGATAATCTATGGCTACACCTTC
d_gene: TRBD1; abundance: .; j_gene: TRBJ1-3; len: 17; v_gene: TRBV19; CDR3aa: CASSNWDSVTAGNTIYF; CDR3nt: TGTGCCAGTAGTAATTGGGACAGCGTAACGGCCGGAAACACCATATATTTT
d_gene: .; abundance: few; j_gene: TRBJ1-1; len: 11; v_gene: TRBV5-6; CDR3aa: CASNMGPEAFF; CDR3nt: TGTGCCAGCAACATGGGACCTGAAGCTTTCTTT
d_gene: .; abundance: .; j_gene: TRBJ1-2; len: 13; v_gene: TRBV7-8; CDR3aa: CASSSDRSYGYTF; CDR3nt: TGTGCCAGCAGTTCCGACAGGTCTTATGGCTACACCTTC
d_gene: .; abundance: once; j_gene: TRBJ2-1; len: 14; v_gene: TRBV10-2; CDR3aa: CASSVQLAINEQFF; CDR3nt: TGCGCCAGCAGTGTACAACTAGCAATCAATGAGCAGTTCTTC
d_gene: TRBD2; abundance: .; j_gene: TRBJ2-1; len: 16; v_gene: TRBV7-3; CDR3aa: CASSLVAGASYNEQFF; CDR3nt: TGTGCCAGCAGCTTAGTAGCGGGAGCCTCCTACAATGAGCAGTTCTTC